What follows are 32 T cell receptor beta chains derived from one specimen sequenced in a study of blood T cell repertoires in COVID-19. Only in-frame clones appear in the TCRdb table, and some are missing; sequencing was by immunoSEQ multiplex PCR. The sample consists of around 220,000 clones, roughly 80% of them appearing once. Material for sequencing was peripheral blood. These receptors all stem from an elderly woman with acute or convalescent COVID-19.

The chain carries TRBV7-6 and TRBJ2-2; TRBD1 might be the D (6 bases). The ends were cut back, 1 base at V and 8 bases at J, with 14 bases in the middle. Germline CDR1 is SGHVS and CDR2 is FNYEAQ. This CDR3 spans 15 amino acids. CDR3 protein: CASSLDPTGSGELFF. Written as DNA, the CDR3 is TGTGCCAGCAGCTTAGACCCGACAGGCTCTGGGGAGCTGTTTTTT. Full variable domain (rest looked up from reference TRBV7-6 and TRBJ2-2): GAGVSQSPRYKVTKRGQDVALRCDPISGHVSLYWYRQALGQGPEFLTYFNYEAQQDKSGLPNDRFSAERPEGSISTLTIQRTEQRDSAMYRCASSLDPTGSGELFFGEGSRLTVL.

The V gene is TRBV19, the J gene TRBJ1-3, with D possibly TRBD1 on 5 matching bases. Trimming took 6 bases from V and 7 from J, leaving 16 bases between them. The length of the CDR3 is 14 residues. The germline gives CDR1 LNHDA, CDR2 SQIVND (reference sequence). CDR3 nucleotides: TGTGCCAGTAGAGACAGAACTCCTCGGAACACCATATATTTT. Encoded protein: CASRDRTPRNTIYF.

The rearrangement uses TRBV7-2 and TRBJ1-5; D is unclear. This CDR3 is 16 amino acids long. V shed 1 base and J shed 6 bases, with 16 bases lying between them. Germline values: CDR1 SGHTA, CDR2 FQGNSA. The CDR3 sequence: CASSLDAGSRTQPQHF. CDR3 in DNA: TGTGCCAGCAGCTTAGATGCGGGTTCCCGGACTCAGCCCCAGCATTTT.

This clone was counted only a few times. This sequence joins TRBV5-1 and TRBJ1-1; 11 nucleotides line up with TRBD1. Trimming removed 4 bases from V and 8 bases from J; junction bases left unmatched: 4. This CDR3 has 13 amino acids. In germline, CDR1 is SGHRS, CDR2 YFSETQ. CDR3 protein: CASSPGTGGEAFF. CDR3 sequence (DNA): TGCGCCAGCAGCCCCGGGACAGGGGGAGAAGCTTTCTTT.

This rearrangement joins TRBV9 to TRBJ1-2; D gene uncertain. This CDR3 contains 12 residues. Looked up from germline, CDR1 is SGDLS and CDR2 is YYNGEE. V was trimmed by 3 bases and J by 8 bases, leaving 11 bases between them. CDR3: CASSAGPIGYTF. DNA for the CDR3: TGTGCCAGCAGCGCTGGGCCCATCGGCTACACCTTC.

The chain has TRBV7-2 and TRBJ2-3; 10 bases line up with TRBD2. CDR1 and CDR2 (germline): SGHTA, FQGNSA. This CDR3 spans 17 amino acids. Trimming cost V 0 bases and J 2 bases; bases outside gene matches: 5. This CDR3 reads CASSLAASGGATDTQYF. In DNA form, the CDR3 reads TGTGCCAGCAGCTTAGCGGCTAGCGGGGGCGCCACAGATACGCAGTATTTT.

The chain couples TRBV7-8 to TRBJ1-1; TRBD1 might be the D (5 bases). The germline gives CDR1 SGHVS, CDR2 FQNEAQ. Trimming took off 4 bases at V and 4 bases at J, with 13 bases between the two ends. The CDR3 is 14 residues long. The CDR3 reads CASSWGVGSTEAFF. Here the CDR3 DNA reads TGTGCCAGCAGCTGGGGGGTGGGGAGCACTGAAGCTTTCTTT.

This rearrangement joins TRBV5-1 to TRBJ2-3; 8 nucleotides line up with TRBD2. The CDR3 has 16 amino acids. Germline lookup yields CDR1 SGHRS and CDR2 YFSETQ. V shed 4 bases, J shed 3 bases, and the junction held 10 bases outside the gene matches. In DNA form, the CDR3 reads TGCGCCAGCAGCCCCACGGGGGCGGGAGGTACAGATACGCAGTATTTT. Its protein product is CASSPTGAGGTDTQYF.

The rearrangement joins TRBV19 to TRBJ2-1; TRBD2 might be the D (6 bases). V lost 9 bases and J 9 bases, leaving 12 bases between the germline ends. This CDR3 contains 11 residues. Germline V gene lookup returns CDR1 LNHDA and CDR2 SQIVND (reference sequence). CDR3 coding DNA: TGTGCCAGCGGGAGAGGAATTGAGCAGTTCTTC. Its protein is CASGRGIEQFF.

V is TRBV28 and J is TRBJ1-3; D is uncertain. The CDR3 runs to 13 residues. CDR1 is MDHEN and CDR2 is SYDVKM in the germline V gene. The ends were cut back, 3 bases at V and 2 bases at J, with 5 bases in the middle. This chain's CDR3 is CASSFPAGNTIYF. CDR3 in DNA: TGTGCCAGCAGTTTTCCAGCTGGAAACACCATATATTTT.

The chain couples TRBV6-5 to TRBJ1-1; tentative D call: TRBD1 (5 bases). CDR3 length: 13 residues. The V end lost 2 bases, the J end lost 6 bases, and 10 bases lay between the germline ends. Germline V CDR1 and CDR2: MNHEY, SVGAGI. The CDR3 is CASSYRPGPEAFF. For the CDR3, the DNA is TGTGCCAGCAGTTACCGTCCAGGGCCTGAAGCTTTCTTT.

The V call is TRBV6-4, the J call TRBJ1-2; perhaps TRBD1 as D (5 bases). The CDR3 is 14 residues long. The germline V gene encodes CDR1 MRHNA and CDR2 SNTAGT. V lost 0 bases and J 8 bases, leaving 13 bases between the germline ends. DNA of the CDR3: TGTGCCAGCAGTGACTCGGAACAGGAGGGAGGCTACACCTTC. It codes for CASSDSEQEGGYTF.

Only one count was recorded for this clone. This sequence joins TRBV7-9 and TRBJ1-1; a weak D match, TRBD1 (5 bases). This CDR3 spans 15 amino acids. The V and J ends lost 3 bases and 1 base respectively, with 12 bases between them. CDR1 and CDR2 (germline): SEHNR, FQNEAQ (reference sequence). This CDR3 is CASSFPAGWNTEAFF. Written as DNA, the CDR3 is TGTGCCAGCAGCTTCCCGGCAGGGTGGAACACTGAAGCTTTCTTT.

V usage is TRBV27 and J usage is TRBJ1-1, with D possibly matching TRBD1 (6 bases). Between the trimmed V and J ends, which lost 7 bases and 4 bases, there was a span of 16 bases. CDR1 MNHEY and CDR2 SMNVEV come from the germline V gene (reference sequence). This CDR3 contains 14 residues. The CDR3 spells CASKGPAGATEAFF. The CDR3 DNA reads as TGTGCCAGCAAAGGCCCCGCGGGGGCCACTGAAGCTTTCTTT.

This clone was found a few times. The chain employs TRBV6-2 or TRBV6-3 and TRBJ2-5; TRBD2 aligns across 9 bases. The CDR3 sequence is 14 residues long. The V and J ends lost 4 bases and 7 bases, in that order; junction bases with no gene match: 7. Germline V lookup: CDR1 MNHEY, CDR2 SVGEGT. CDR3 loop: CASSLAGVLSTQYF. Written as DNA, the CDR3 is TGTGCCAGCAGTTTAGCGGGGGTTCTATCGACCCAGTACTTC.

The gene calls are TRBV7-3 and TRBJ2-1, with TRBD2 matching 13 bases. The CDR3 loop spans 17 amino acids. From germline, CDR1 is SGHTA and CDR2 FQGTGA. V shed 1 base, J shed 8 bases, and the junction held 8 bases outside the gene matches. The DNA of the CDR3 is TGTGCCAGCAGCTTAATGCCAACTAGCGGGAGGGAGGATGAGCAGTTCTTC. Protein product: CASSLMPTSGREDEQFF.

The chain combines TRBV28 with TRBJ2-7; weak D call: TRBD2 (6 bases). The V gene lost 6 bases and the J gene lost 3 bases, with 9 bases spanning the gap. Germline V gives CDR1 MDHEN, CDR2 SYDVKM. This CDR3 is 12 amino acids long. For the CDR3, the DNA is TGTGCCAGCAGGAGCGGGTTCTACGAGCAGTACTTC. Protein product: CASRSGFYEQYF. Filled out from reference TRBV28 and TRBJ2-7, the complete variable domain reads DVKVTQSSRYLVKRTGEKVFLECVQDMDHENMFWYRQDPGLGLRLIYFSYDVKMKEKGDIPEGYSVSREKKERFSLILESASTNQTSMYLCASRSGFYEQYFGPGTRLTVT.

The chain combines TRBV10-1 with TRBJ2-1, with D maybe TRBD1 (5 bases). CDR1 WNHNN and CDR2 SYGVQD come from the germline V gene (reference sequence). The CDR3 covers 15 residues. Between the trimmed V and J ends, which lost 0 bases and 3 bases, there was a span of 9 bases. The CDR3 loop reads CASSESRGFYNEQFF. Here the CDR3 DNA reads TGCGCCAGCAGTGAGTCAAGGGGTTTCTACAATGAGCAGTTCTTC.

The chain has TRBV5-1 and TRBJ2-7, with D perhaps TRBD2 (6 bases). Germline CDR1 and CDR2: SGHRS and YFSETQ. The CDR3 is 17 amino acids. The V end was cut by 4 bases, the J end by 3 bases, with 23 bases between. CDR3 sequence reads: CASSLSNGGLHFYEQYF. The CDR3 DNA reads TGCGCCAGCAGCCTATCTAATGGGGGGTTACATTTCTACGAGCAGTACTTC.

This rearrangement joins TRBV4-1 to TRBJ2-7; 7 nucleotides agree with TRBD1. The V gene end was trimmed by 1 base and the J gene end by 4 bases; junction bases not matched to a gene: 7. The V gene's germline CDR1 is MGHRA and CDR2 YSYEKL. The CDR3 sequence is 15 residues long. CDR3 in DNA: TGCGCCAGCAGCCAAGCGACGGGACAGCAATACGAGCAGTACTTC. Translated, it gives CASSQATGQQYEQYF.

V usage is TRBV18 and J usage is TRBJ1-4, with D possibly matching TRBD1 (5 bases). This CDR3 has 15 amino acids. Germline values: CDR1 KGHSH, CDR2 LQKENI. Trimming took 4 bases from V and 8 from J, leaving 17 bases between them. CDR3 in amino acids: CASSLTRDGGEKLFF. The CDR3 DNA reads TGTGCCAGCTCACTAACCCGGGACGGAGGGGAAAAACTGTTTTTT.

This clone came up many times. This chain joins TRBV4-1 and TRBJ1-1; D remains unclear. V dropped 0 bases and J dropped 4 bases, with 18 bases sitting between them. The CDR3 loop spans 17 amino acids. CDR1 and CDR2 from the germline V gene are MGHRA and YSYEKL. The CDR3 region has the DNA TGCGCCAGCAGCCAAGATCTTGGCAGCCCTAGTAGCACTGAAGCTTTCTTT. As protein: CASSQDLGSPSSTEAFF.

CDR3 residues: CASSFAGRAAFF. Written as DNA, the CDR3 is TGTGCCAGCAGCTTCGCTGGCAGGGCCGCTTTCTTT. This sequence joins TRBV7-8 and TRBJ1-1, with a tentative D call TRBD1 (5 bases). The germline gives CDR1 SGHVS, CDR2 FQNEAQ. The CDR3 runs 12 residues. The V end was cut by 3 bases, the J end by 11 bases, with 13 bases between.

This sequence joins TRBV6-2 or TRBV6-3 and TRBJ2-7; no firm D call. The CDR3 length is 14 residues. Trimming pared 6 bases from V and 2 bases from J, leaving 14 bases between. Germline CDR1 reads MNHEY; CDR2 reads SVGEGT. The CDR3 DNA sequence: TGTGCCAGCAGCCCCACAGAATCCCCCTACGAGCAGTACTTC. Translating gives CASSPTESPYEQYF.

This clone was picked up a small number of times. The gene calls are TRBV2 and TRBJ1-2; TRBD1 is a possible D gene (5 bases). Germline V gives CDR1 SNHLY, CDR2 FYNNEI. This CDR3 spans 15 amino acids. V lost 1 base, J lost 4 bases, and 13 bases lay in between. The CDR3, as DNA: TGTGCCAGCAGTGAAGAAGCCGGGGGAGGCTATGGCTACACCTTC. Its translation: CASSEEAGGGYGYTF.

V usage is TRBV5-6 and J usage is TRBJ1-3, with unresolved D. The CDR3 is 15 amino acids. V shed 4 bases and J shed 0 bases, with 11 bases lying between them. Germline V CDR1 and CDR2: SGHDT, YYEEEE. DNA for the CDR3: TGTGCCAGCAGCGGAGTGGCGTTCTCTGGAAACACCATATATTTT. It translates to CASSGVAFSGNTIYF.

This clone was detected once. The rearrangement links TRBV2 to TRBJ2-3; D may be TRBD2 (5 bases). The CDR3 sequence is 12 residues long. V lost 7 bases and J 4 bases, leaving 9 bases between the germline ends. Germline V gives CDR1 SNHLY, CDR2 FYNNEI. The CDR3 here is CASILAADTQYF. Written as DNA, the CDR3 is TGTGCCAGCATCCTAGCTGCAGATACGCAGTATTTT.

The chain uses TRBV7-8 and TRBJ2-7; 7 bases fit TRBD2. The CDR3 spans 13 residues. Germline CDR1 is SGHVS and CDR2 is FQNEAQ. V dropped 7 bases and J dropped 7; count of bases not matched to a gene: 10. CDR3 loop: CASTWGGREEQYF. For the CDR3, the DNA is TGTGCCAGCACCTGGGGGGGAAGGGAAGAGCAGTACTTC.

The chain joins TRBV7-3 to TRBJ1-5; the match to TRBD1 covers 8 bases. Germline V gene lookup returns CDR1 SGHTA and CDR2 FQGTGA. The CDR3 is 16 amino acids. The V gene end was trimmed by 6 bases and the J gene end by 2 bases; junction bases not matched to a gene: 9. The CDR3 here is CASSALRGQGNQPQHF. As DNA, the CDR3 is TGTGCCAGCAGTGCCCTGCGGGGACAGGGCAATCAGCCCCAGCATTTT.

This chain joins TRBV5-1 and TRBJ2-2, with TRBD1 identical over 9 bases. Trimming removed 0 bases from V and 5 bases from J; junction bases left unmatched: 5. Per germline, CDR1 SGHRS and CDR2 YFSETQ. This CDR3 spans 16 amino acids. The CDR3 DNA reads as TGCGCCAGCAGCTTGGGACAGGGGGTAGAAACCGGGGAGCTGTTTTTT. Protein sequence: CASSLGQGVETGELFF. Looking up the rest from reference TRBV5-1 and TRBJ2-2 gives the full variable domain: KAGVTQTPRYLIKTRGQQVTLSCSPISGHRSVSWYQQTPGQGLQFLFEYFSETQRNKGNFPGRFSGRQFSNSRSEMNVSTLELGDSALYLCASSLGQGVETGELFFGEGSRLTVL.

In the case of this clone: The sample has other DNA sequences that encode this CDR3 too. The gene calls are TRBV2 and TRBJ1-5; no clear D. Trimming cost V 5 bases and J 0 bases, with 5 bases left between them. Germline V gene sequence: CDR1 SNHLY, CDR2 FYNNEI. This CDR3 region has 13 residues. The CDR3 here is CASSLYSNQPQHF. CDR3 bases: TGTGCCAGCAGTCTCTATAGCAATCAGCCCCAGCATTTT. Full variable domain (rest looked up from reference TRBV2 and TRBJ1-5): EPEVTQTPSHQVTQMGQEVILRCVPISNHLYFYWYRQILGQKVEFLVSFYNNEISEKSEIFDDQFSVERPDGSNFTLKIRSTKLEDSAMYFCASSLYSNQPQHFGDGTRLSIL.

V is TRBV30 and J is TRBJ2-3; 11 bases fit TRBD1. This CDR3 region has 14 residues. In germline, CDR1 is GTSNPN, CDR2 SVGIG (reference sequence). Germline trimming cut 2 bases from V and 4 bases from J; bases unmatched to any gene: 2. CDR3 in DNA: TGTGCCTGGAGTCTGGGACAGGGGGCAGATACGCAGTATTTT. Translating it yields CAWSLGQGADTQYF.